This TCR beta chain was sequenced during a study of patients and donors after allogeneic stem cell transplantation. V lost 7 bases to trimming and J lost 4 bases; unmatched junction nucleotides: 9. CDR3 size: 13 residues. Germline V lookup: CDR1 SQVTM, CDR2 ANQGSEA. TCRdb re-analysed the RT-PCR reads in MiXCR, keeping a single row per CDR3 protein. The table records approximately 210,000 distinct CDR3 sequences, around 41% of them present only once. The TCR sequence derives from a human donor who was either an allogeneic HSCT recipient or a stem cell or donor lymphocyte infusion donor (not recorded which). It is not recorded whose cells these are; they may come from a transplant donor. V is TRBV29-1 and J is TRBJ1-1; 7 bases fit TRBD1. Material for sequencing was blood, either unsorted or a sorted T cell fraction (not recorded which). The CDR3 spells CSALGGWGTEAFF. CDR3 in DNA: TGCAGCGCCCTAGGGGGCTGGGGCACTGAAGCTTTCTTT.